This TCR beta chain was documented in a study of blood T cell repertoires in COVID-19. Turning to the study itself: Nucleic acid was either cDNA or gDNA, and it came from T cells, B-cell-depleted T cells, or PBMCs.

The authors' processing: Reference gene primer amplification yielded estimated nucleated cell counts. Some clones are missing from TCRdb's copy, which holds only in-frame ones; the method was immunoSEQ multiplex PCR. V, J and clone size derive from that table, while D and trimming were established from the DNA sequence. The table has under 130,000 clones, 84% seen once; the top ten hold 9.5% to 15%. The CDR3 covers 13 residues. V was pared by 5 bases and J by 10 bases, with 8 bases of the junction left unmatched. Per the germline V gene, CDR1 is SGHNT and CDR2 is YENEEA. The TCR comes from a human donor in a cohort sampled during active COVID-19. The sequenced material came from peripheral blood. This sequence joins TRBV11-3 and TRBJ2-7; 10 bases line up with TRBD1. This chain's CDR3 is CASSNRQGAEQYF. In DNA, the CDR3 is TGTGCCAGCAGCAACAGACAGGGGGCGGAACAGTACTTC.